The clone carrying this T cell receptor beta chain showed up many times. TCRB libraries came from RNA via three nested multiplex PCR rounds. TCRB cDNA was made from approximately 0.5 ug total RNA. TCRdb passed the multiplex PCR reads through MiXCR, listing each CDR3 protein once. The sample includes 10,000 to 15,000 distinct CDR3 sequences, under 70% of them seen just once. CDR1 and CDR2 (germline): SGHDT, YYEEEE. The ends lost 0 bases at V and 0 bases at J; junction bases unmatched: 5. The CDR3 totals 16 residues. The entry originates in a study of tumor-infiltrating lymphocytes in glioblastoma multiforme.

The sample taken for sequencing was brain tumor tissue. The receptor's source is a male donor with glioblastoma. The chain carries TRBV5-6 and TRBJ2-5, with TRBD2 matching 7 bases. The CDR3 region has the DNA TGTGCCAGCAGCTTGGTGGTAGCGGGCTACCAAGAGACCCAGTACTTC. Translating it yields CASSLVVAGYQETQYF.